This T cell receptor beta chain was sequenced in a study of technical replicates of blood from several donors. The repertoire was sequenced with immunoSEQ multiplex PCR; TCRdb's copy has only in-frame clones and lacks some. The sample has 80,000 or so clones, 90% to 97% seen once. After removal of 0 bases from V and 5 bases from J, the junction contained 13 bases not matched to a gene. The CDR3 loop spans 19 amino acids. Germline CDR1 SGHNT, CDR2 YYREEE (reference sequence). The sample was T cells isolated from PBMCs. This TCR came from a human donor in good health. V usage is TRBV5-4 and J usage is TRBJ2-5, with 13 bases lining up with TRBD2. The chain's CDR3 is CASSLAVRTSGGPSETQYF. CDR3 nucleotides: TGTGCCAGCAGCTTGGCCGTGCGGACTAGCGGGGGCCCGTCGGAGACCCAGTACTTC. Using reference TRBV5-4 and TRBJ2-5 for the parts outside the CDR3, the full variable domain is ETGVTQSPTHLIKTRGQQVTLRCSSQSGHNTVSWYQQALGQGPQFIFQYYREEENGRGNFPPRFSGLQFPNYSSELNVNALELDDSALYLCASSLAVRTSGGPSETQYFGPGTRLLVL.